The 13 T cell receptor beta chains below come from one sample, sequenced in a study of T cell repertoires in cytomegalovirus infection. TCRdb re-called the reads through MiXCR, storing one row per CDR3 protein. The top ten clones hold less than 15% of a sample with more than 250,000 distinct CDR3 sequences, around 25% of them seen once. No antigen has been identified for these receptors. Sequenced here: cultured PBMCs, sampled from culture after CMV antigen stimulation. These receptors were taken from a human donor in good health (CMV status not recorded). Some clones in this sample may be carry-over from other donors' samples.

CDR3 DNA: TGTGCCAGTAGGGTTCTGTTGACAGGGAAGAACACTGAAGCTTTCTTT. It yields the protein CASRVLLTGKNTEAFF. The rearrangement joins TRBV19 to TRBJ1-1, with 7 bases identical to TRBD1. Germline CDR1 LNHDA, CDR2 SQIVND (reference sequence). This CDR3 comprises 16 residues. With 6 bases clipped from V and 1 base from J, the junction kept 11 bases outside the gene matches.

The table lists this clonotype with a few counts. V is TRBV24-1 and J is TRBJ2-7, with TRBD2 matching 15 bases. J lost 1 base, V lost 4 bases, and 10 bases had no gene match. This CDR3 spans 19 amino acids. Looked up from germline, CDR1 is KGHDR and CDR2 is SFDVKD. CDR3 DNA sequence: TGTGCCACCAGTGACCTTCGGACTAGCGGGAGGGCCGGGTCCTACGAGCAGTACGTC. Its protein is CATSDLRTSGRAGSYEQYV.

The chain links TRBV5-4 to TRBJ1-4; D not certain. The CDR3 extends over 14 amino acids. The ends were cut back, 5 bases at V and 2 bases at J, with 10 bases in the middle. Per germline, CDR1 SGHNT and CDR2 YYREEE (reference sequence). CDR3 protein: CASSYAGTNEKLFF. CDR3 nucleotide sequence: TGTGCCAGCAGTTATGCTGGTACTAATGAAAAACTGTTTTTT.

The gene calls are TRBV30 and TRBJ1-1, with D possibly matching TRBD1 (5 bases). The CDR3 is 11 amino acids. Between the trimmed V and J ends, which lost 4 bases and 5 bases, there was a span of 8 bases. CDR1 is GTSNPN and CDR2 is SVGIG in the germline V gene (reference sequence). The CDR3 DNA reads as TGTGCCTGGAATAAGGGGACTGAAGCTTTCTTT. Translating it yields CAWNKGTEAFF.

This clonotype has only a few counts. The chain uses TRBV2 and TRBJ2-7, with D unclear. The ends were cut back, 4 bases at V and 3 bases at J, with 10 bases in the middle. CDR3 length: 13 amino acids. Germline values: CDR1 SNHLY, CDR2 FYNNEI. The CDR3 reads CASSGWPGYEQYF. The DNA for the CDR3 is TGTGCCAGCAGTGGGTGGCCCGGCTACGAGCAGTACTTC.

The CDR3 is CASSASGRAGETQYF. The DNA for the CDR3 is TGTGCCAGTAGTGCGAGCGGGAGGGCCGGGGAGACCCAGTACTTC. This chain joins TRBV19 and TRBJ2-5; 10 bases line up with TRBD2. The CDR3 extends over 15 amino acids. The V gene's germline CDR1 is LNHDA and CDR2 SQIVND (reference sequence). V lost 5 bases, J lost 5 bases, and 8 bases stayed unmatched.

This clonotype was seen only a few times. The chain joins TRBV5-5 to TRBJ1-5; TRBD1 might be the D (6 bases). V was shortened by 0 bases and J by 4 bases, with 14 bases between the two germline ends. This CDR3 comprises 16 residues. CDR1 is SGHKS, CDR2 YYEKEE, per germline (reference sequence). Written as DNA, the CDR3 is TGTGCCAGCAGCTTGGGGGGGGGCGCGAAGAATCAGCCCCAGCATTTT. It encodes CASSLGGGAKNQPQHF.

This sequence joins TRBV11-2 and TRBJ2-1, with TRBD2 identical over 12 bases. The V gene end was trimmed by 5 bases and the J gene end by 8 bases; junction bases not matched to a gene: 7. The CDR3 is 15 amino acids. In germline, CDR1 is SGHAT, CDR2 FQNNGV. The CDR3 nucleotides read TGTGCCAGCAGCCGAGGACTAGCGGGAATTTATGAGCAGTTCTTC. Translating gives CASSRGLAGIYEQFF.

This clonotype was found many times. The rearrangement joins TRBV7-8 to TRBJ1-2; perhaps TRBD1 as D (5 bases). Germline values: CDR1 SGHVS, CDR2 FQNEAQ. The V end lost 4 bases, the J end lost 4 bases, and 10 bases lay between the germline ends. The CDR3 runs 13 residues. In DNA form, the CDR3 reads TGTGCCAGCAGCTGGGGGAGCGGCTATGGCTACACCTTC. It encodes CASSWGSGYGYTF.

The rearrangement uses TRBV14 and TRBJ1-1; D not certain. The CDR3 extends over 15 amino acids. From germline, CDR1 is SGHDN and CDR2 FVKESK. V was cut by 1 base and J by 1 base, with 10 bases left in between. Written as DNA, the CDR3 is TGTGCCAGCAGCCAAGTTGCAGGCTGGAACACTGAAGCTTTCTTT. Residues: CASSQVAGWNTEAFF.

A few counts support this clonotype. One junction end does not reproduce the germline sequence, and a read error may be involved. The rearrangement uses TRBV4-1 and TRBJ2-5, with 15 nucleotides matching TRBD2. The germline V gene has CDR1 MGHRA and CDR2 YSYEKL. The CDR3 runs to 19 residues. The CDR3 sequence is CASSHGRGLAGGLGETQYF. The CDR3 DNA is TGTGCCAGCAGCCACGGGAGGGGACTAGCGGGAGGCCTAGGAGAGACCCAGTACTTC.

CDR3 bases: TGTGCCAGCAGTTTAGGGGGCGAGGGCAATCAGCCCCAGCATTTT. Translation: CASSLGGEGNQPQHF. This sequence joins TRBV27 and TRBJ1-5; D may be TRBD1 (6 bases). V was cut by 2 bases and J by 2 bases, with 10 bases left in between. There are 15 residues in the CDR3. From germline, CDR1 is MNHEY and CDR2 SMNVEV (reference sequence).

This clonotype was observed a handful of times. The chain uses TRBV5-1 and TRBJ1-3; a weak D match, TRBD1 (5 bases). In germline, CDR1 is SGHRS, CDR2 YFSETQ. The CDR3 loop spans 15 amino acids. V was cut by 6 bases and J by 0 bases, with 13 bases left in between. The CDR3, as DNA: TGCGCCAGCACCCTCGCGGGGCACTCTGGAAACACCATATATTTT. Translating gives CASTLAGHSGNTIYF.